This T cell receptor beta chain appears in the sequencing data of a study of graft-versus-host responses after intestinal transplantation. About the study: Every recipient underwent anti-thymocyte globulin induction, then tacrolimus and steroids for roughly three years.

Profiled with immunoSEQ multiplex PCR; TCRdb holds only in-frame clones, not every one. This table holds roughly 110,000 clones, roughly 90% found once. On this clone itself: Antigen: not known.

General study findings and limits: The marrow of recipients harbored GvH clones, and ileum or blood showed some of them first.

CDR1 MNHNY and CDR2 SVGAGI come from the germline V gene (reference sequence). The CDR3 contains 13 residues. Deletions cut 0 bases from V and 4 bases from J, with 6 bases between. The V gene is TRBV6-6, the J gene TRBJ1-2; D not resolved. The sequence was collected from a human donor who was the organ donor for an intestinal transplant. Sequencing used unstimulated CD4+ T cells sorted from spleen or lymph node cells, obtained before transplant. CDR3 in DNA: TGTGCCAGCAGTTACTCAGGGTTCTATGGCTACACCTTC. Translating gives CASSYSGFYGYTF.